This TCR beta chain originates from a study of somatic mutations in cytotoxic T cells in rheumatoid arthritis. The investigators isolated CD4+ and CD8+ cells by positive magnetic bead selection and checked their purity by flow cytometry. This clone showed up just once. V lost 0 bases to trimming and J lost 3 bases, with 12 bases between them. The CDR3 is 16 amino acids. The repertoire was sequenced with immunoSEQ multiplex PCR; TCRdb's copy has only in-frame clones and lacks some. The sample includes tens of thousands of clones, approximately 80% seen only once; the top ten take around 10%. The clonotype comes from an adult with rheumatoid arthritis. Sequencing input: CD8+ T cells sorted from blood. The chain carries TRBV23-1 and TRBJ2-1; unclear D gene. TRBV23-1 is an ORF for which the function is uncertain. CDR3 protein: CASSQSVRSRYNEQFF. CDR3 nucleotide sequence: TGCGCCAGCAGTCAATCGGTTCGGAGTCGCTACAATGAGCAGTTCTTC.